The table lists the clone carrying this T cell receptor (beta chain) with many counts. The antigen is not known. The read comes to an end 3 residues before the CDR3 does, leaving the germline J gene to fill in the end. The data derive from a study of T cell clonality in common variable immunodeficiency. Assay used: immunoSEQ multiplex PCR; TCRdb lists only in-frame clones, some missing. Altogether around 55,000 clones were found in the sample, and no singletons occur. General observations from the study: Shared TCRbeta clones were fewer between CVID subjects than controls. Compared with healthy controls, CVID subjects showed increased TCRbeta clonality, mostly in about a third.

Germline loops: CDR1 LNHDA, CDR2 SQIVND (reference sequence). The CDR3 spans 18 residues. The trim removed 4 bases at V and 3 bases at J, leaving 15 bases unmatched. The V and J genes are TRBV19 and TRBJ1-1; TRBD1 matches 9 bases. The sequencing input was peripheral blood mononuclear cells. This clonotype was obtained from a person aged 18 to 69 in good health. CDR3 DNA (partial): TGTGCCAGTAGTAAACACAGGGGGCGCGAAAGTATGGACACTGAA. Its translation: CASSKHRGRESMDTE. The CDR3 as a whole reads CASSKHRGRESMDTEAFF.